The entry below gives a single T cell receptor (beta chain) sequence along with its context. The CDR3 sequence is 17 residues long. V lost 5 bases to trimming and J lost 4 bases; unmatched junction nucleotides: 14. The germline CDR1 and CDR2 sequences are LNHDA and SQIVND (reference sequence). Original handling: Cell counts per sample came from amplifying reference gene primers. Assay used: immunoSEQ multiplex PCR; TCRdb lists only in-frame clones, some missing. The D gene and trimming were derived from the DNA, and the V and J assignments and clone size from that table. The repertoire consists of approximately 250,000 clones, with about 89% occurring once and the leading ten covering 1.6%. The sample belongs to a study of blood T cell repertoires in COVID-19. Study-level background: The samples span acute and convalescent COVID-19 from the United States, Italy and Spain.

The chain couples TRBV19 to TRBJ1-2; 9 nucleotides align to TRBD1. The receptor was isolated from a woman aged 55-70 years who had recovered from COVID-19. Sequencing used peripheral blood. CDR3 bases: TGTGCCAGTAGTGTTAACACGGGACAGGGCTATAGCTATGGCTACACCTTC. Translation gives CASSVNTGQGYSYGYTF.